The present TCR beta chain was sequenced within a study of blood T cells in healthy people across ages. At least 6.5 million PBMCs were isolated per sample. Notes on this clonotype: Its antigen is not known.

The second PCR ran about 6 to 12 cycles with a sample-barcoded 5' primer and J-beta primers. CDR3-containing paired-end reads numbering at least 3 million came from each sample. A single record per CDR3 protein comes from TCRdb applying MiXCR to the 5' RACE reads. The sample has around 970,000 distinct CDR3 sequences, just over 50% seen once. Notes on the study in general: Getting older went along with TCR beta diversity per million T cells dropping roughly linearly. Naive T cell percentage showed a strong correlation with TCR beta diversity.

The sample taken for sequencing was blood. This clonotype was sampled from an older woman in good health.

CDR3 residues: CASSFLAAGNEKLFF. In DNA form, the CDR3 reads TGTGCCAGCAGTTTTTTGGCGGCTGGTAATGAAAAACTGTTTTTT. The V and J genes are TRBV6-6 and TRBJ1-4; D uncertain. Between the trimmed V and J ends, which lost 4 bases and 4 bases, there was a span of 13 bases. CDR1 and CDR2 (germline): MNHNY, SVGAGI (reference sequence). The length of the CDR3 is 15 residues.